Below, one T cell receptor beta chain is given with its context. Its antigen is not known. These data belong to a study of shared clonotypes between healthy human individuals. Regarding the study as a whole: Sharing across four donors was highest in naive CD4 (around 5%) and lowest in memory CD8 (roughly 0.4%). In this cohort, only blood was sampled, and tissue repertoires likely differ.

In the naive CD8 group, cells lacked CD45RO and were positively selected for CCR7, so terminally differentiated effector memory CD45RA+ cells were left out. The study enrolled healthy HIV-negative adults without recent acute infections or vaccinations as donors. Some clones are missing from TCRdb's copy, which holds only in-frame ones; the method was immunoSEQ multiplex PCR. Of 1.5 million to 2.5 million clones listed, about 95% are singletons. Sequencing was carried out using naive CD8+ T cells sorted from blood. The sequence derives from a man aged 18 to 30 in good health.

The CDR3 DNA follows: TGCGCCAGCAGCCAAGAAACCGGATCTAACACCGGGGAGCTGTTTTTT. Residues: CASSQETGSNTGELFF. This chain links TRBV4-1 with TRBJ2-2; D remains ambiguous. Per germline, CDR1 MGHRA and CDR2 YSYEKL. The CDR3 is made up of 16 amino acids. The V end lost 0 bases, the J end lost 2 bases, and 10 bases lay between the germline ends.